A selection of T cell receptor beta chains follows, all from one sample in a study of blood T cell repertoires in COVID-19. This table comes from immunoSEQ multiplex PCR, and its TCRdb copy is limited to in-frame clones, with some not included. The table shows 250,000 to 300,000 clones, with about nine tenths occurring only once. Specimen: PBMCs or T cells enriched from blood (not recorded which). These receptors all come from a woman in her thirties who had recovered from COVID-19. Both conserved end residues are part of each CDR3.

cdr3_length: 13
v_call: TRBV5-4
cdr3_aa: CASSLDINYEQYF

cdr3_length: 11
v_call: TRBV29-1
cdr3_aa: CSVGGQGEQYF

cdr3_length: 15
v_call: TRBV5-4
cdr3_aa: CASSFGDLRGTEAFF

cdr3_length: 15
v_call: TRBV6-2/TRBV6-3
cdr3_aa: CASSYRAGPSYEQYF

cdr3_length: 12
v_call: TRBV30
cdr3_aa: CAWSASEETQYF

cdr3_length: 13
v_call: TRBV29-1
cdr3_aa: CSVPESGVHGYTF

cdr3_length: 14
v_call: TRBV24-1
cdr3_aa: CATSQGMEDQPQHF

cdr3_length: 16
v_call: TRBV7-2
cdr3_aa: CASSQPGLAGSDTQYF

cdr3_length: 16
v_call: TRBV14
cdr3_aa: CASSQALVLPYNEQFF

cdr3_length: 17
v_call: TRBV7-8
cdr3_aa: CASSLTTGSVFPTEAFF

cdr3_length: 13
v_call: TRBV12-3/TRBV12-4
cdr3_aa: CASSFDTGYGYTF

cdr3_length: 12
v_call: TRBV29-1
cdr3_aa: CSCGEGPNEQYF

cdr3_length: 14
v_call: TRBV4-1
cdr3_aa: CASSQQGQPYEQYF

cdr3_length: 15
v_call: TRBV28
cdr3_aa: CASSPQREAAETQYF

cdr3_length: 16
v_call: TRBV7-6
cdr3_aa: CASSLLAGGVGNEQYF

cdr3_length: 15
v_call: TRBV10-1
cdr3_aa: CASSVTGTGQETQYF

cdr3_length: 13
v_call: TRBV19
cdr3_aa: CASRRTPGNTIYF

cdr3_length: 13
v_call: TRBV19
cdr3_aa: CASSTITDQPQHF

cdr3_length: 13
v_call: TRBV19
cdr3_aa: CASSIRRTDTQYF

cdr3_length: 13
v_call: TRBV12-3/TRBV12-4
cdr3_aa: CASSLVERREQFF

cdr3_length: 11
v_call: TRBV29-1
cdr3_aa: CSVSGNYGYTF

cdr3_length: 16
v_call: TRBV11-1
cdr3_aa: CASSFRGTGLYNEQFF

cdr3_length: 17
v_call: TRBV19
cdr3_aa: CASSLRDRGLGGTEAFF

cdr3_length: 12
v_call: TRBV10-2
cdr3_aa: CASRDRRYEQYF

cdr3_length: 19
v_call: TRBV29-1
cdr3_aa: CSVESRTGAGSSGANVLTF

cdr3_length: 15
v_call: TRBV7-9
cdr3_aa: CASSQRSEKNEKLFF

cdr3_length: 15
v_call: TRBV7-2
cdr3_aa: CASSPISRRAEEQYF

cdr3_length: 16
v_call: TRBV4-1
cdr3_aa: CASSQEVGTGNQPQHF

cdr3_length: 14
v_call: TRBV5-4
cdr3_aa: CASSIRGSNQPQHF

cdr3_length: 13
v_call: TRBV5-1
cdr3_aa: CASSLGGHSPLHF

cdr3_length: 16
v_call: TRBV24-1
cdr3_aa: CATSAQGSLGRTEAFF

cdr3_length: 13
v_call: TRBV29-1
cdr3_aa: CSVQVGRIGEQYF

cdr3_length: 13
v_call: TRBV12-3/TRBV12-4
cdr3_aa: CASSAGSTDTQYF

cdr3_length: 13
v_call: TRBV7-3
cdr3_aa: CASSLDRVNEQFF

cdr3_length: 12
v_call: TRBV27
cdr3_aa: CASSFGGDTQYF

cdr3_length: 17
v_call: TRBV19
cdr3_aa: CASSIGPGGALYNEQFF

cdr3_length: 14
v_call: TRBV27
cdr3_aa: CASSSSSGANVLTF

cdr3_length: 15
v_call: TRBV5-1
cdr3_aa: CASSLVSSGRADQFF

cdr3_length: 14
v_call: TRBV28
cdr3_aa: CASSLGHTNNEQFF

cdr3_length: 15
v_call: TRBV7-3
cdr3_aa: CASSLRTGIMDEQFF